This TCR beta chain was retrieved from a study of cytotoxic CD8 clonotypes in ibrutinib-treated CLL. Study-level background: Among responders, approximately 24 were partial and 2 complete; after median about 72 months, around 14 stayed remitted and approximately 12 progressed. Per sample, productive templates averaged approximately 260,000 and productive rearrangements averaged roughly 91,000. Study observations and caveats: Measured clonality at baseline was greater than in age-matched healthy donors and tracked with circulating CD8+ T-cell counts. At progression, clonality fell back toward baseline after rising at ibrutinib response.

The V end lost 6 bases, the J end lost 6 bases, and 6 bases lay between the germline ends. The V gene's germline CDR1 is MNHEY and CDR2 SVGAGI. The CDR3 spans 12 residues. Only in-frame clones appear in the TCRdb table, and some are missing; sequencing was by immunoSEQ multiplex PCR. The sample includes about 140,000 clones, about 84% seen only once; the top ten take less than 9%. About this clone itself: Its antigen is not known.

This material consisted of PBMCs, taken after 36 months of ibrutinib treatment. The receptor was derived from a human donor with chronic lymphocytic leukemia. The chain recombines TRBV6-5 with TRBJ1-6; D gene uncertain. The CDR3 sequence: CASSKGNSPLHF. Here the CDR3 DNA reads TGTGCCAGCAGCAAGGGTAATTCACCCCTCCACTTT.